Following are 6 T cell receptor beta chains from one sample sequenced in a study of STAT5B mutations in CD4+ large granular lymphocyte leukemia. Generated by immunoSEQ multiplex PCR, the TCRdb table keeps only in-frame clones and is missing some. The sample shows fewer than 40,000 clones, about four fifths of them seen only once. Sequenced sample: CD4+ T cells from blood buffy coats. The receptors stem from a human donor in good health.

The chain uses TRBV5-1 and TRBJ2-7; 9 positions match TRBD1. CDR1 and CDR2 (germline): SGHRS, YFSETQ. This CDR3 spans 15 amino acids. The V segment lost 3 bases and the J segment 4 bases; nucleotides outside the gene matches: 8. The CDR3 region has the DNA TGCGCCAGCAGCTCCCGGACAGGGGCTTTTTACGAGCAGTACTTC. Amino acids: CASSSRTGAFYEQYF.

The chain joins TRBV7-2 to TRBJ2-7, with 8 bases identical to TRBD2. The CDR3 is 14 residues long. The V gene's germline CDR1 is SGHTA and CDR2 FQGNSA. V dropped 5 bases and J dropped 3; count of bases not matched to a gene: 6. The CDR3 coding sequence is TGTGCCAGCAGCCCGGGGGGGTCTCACTACGAGCAGTACTTC. Amino acid sequence: CASSPGGSHYEQYF.

The J gene is TRBJ2-7, the V gene TRBV11-2, with D perhaps TRBD1 (6 bases). The V gene's germline CDR1 is SGHAT and CDR2 FQNNGV. The CDR3 length is 15 residues. Trimming stripped 5 bases from V and 6 bases from J, with 20 bases between. CDR3 DNA sequence: TGTGCCAGCAGCGTAGGAATTATCAGGGGTCCCGAGCAGTACTTC. This sequence encodes CASSVGIIRGPEQYF.

The chain has TRBV4-1 and TRBJ1-5, with D tentatively TRBD1 (5 bases). The CDR3 has 15 amino acids. Between the trimmed V and J ends, which lost 1 base and 6 bases, there was a span of 13 bases. The germline V gene encodes CDR1 MGHRA and CDR2 YSYEKL. The CDR3 reads CASSQGGTGSQPQHF. CDR3 nucleotides: TGCGCCAGCAGCCAAGGAGGGACTGGGAGTCAGCCCCAGCATTTT.

The V gene is TRBV7-9, the J gene TRBJ1-3, with D perhaps TRBD1 (5 bases). Trimming removed 1 base at V and 2 bases at J, with 12 bases between. Germline V gene lookup returns CDR1 SEHNR and CDR2 FQNEAQ (reference sequence). CDR3 size: 16 residues. The CDR3 bases are TGTGCCAGCAGCTTAGATCTGGCAGGGCCTGGAAACACCATATATTTT. Translated, it gives CASSLDLAGPGNTIYF.

This clone was observed a few times. The gene calls are TRBV18 and TRBJ2-7, with D maybe TRBD1 (5 bases). The CDR3 is 11 residues long. The germline V gene has CDR1 KGHSH and CDR2 LQKENI. V was cut by 4 bases and J by 5 bases, with 6 bases left in between. CDR3 in DNA: TGTGCCAGCTCACAGACAGACGAGCAGTACTTC. It encodes CASSQTDEQYF.